Listed below are T cell receptor beta chains from one sample, sequenced in a study of blood T cells in healthy people across ages. Using its own MiXCR run on the 5' RACE reads, TCRdb lists one record per CDR3 protein. The sample holds some 1,000,000 distinct CDR3 sequences; approximately 25% are singletons and the top ten take about 0.72%. These data also featured in a second study, about T cells of mothers and their children.

The specimen sequenced was blood. These receptors came from a girl under 10 years old in good health. Each CDR3 is given with its conserved first and last residue. D genes are given only for firm matches.

v_call,d_call,j_call,cdr3_aa
TRBV11-2,TRBD1,TRBJ1-4,CASSRTGASNEKLFF
TRBV20-1,.,TRBJ1-4,CSASRGRGGEKLFF
TRBV7-6,.,TRBJ2-1,CAGSLAGGEQFF
TRBV5-6,TRBD2,.,CASSYKRGPPYNEQFF
TRBV12-3/TRBV12-4,.,TRBJ2-7,CASSGVNEQYF
TRBV10-2,TRBD1,TRBJ2-5,CASRPRDRKETQYF
TRBV4-3,TRBD1,TRBJ2-7,CASSPQTGEPYEQYF
TRBV7-9,.,TRBJ1-3,CASSPVIGNTIYF
TRBV28,.,.,CASSSPGLRYEQYF
TRBV4-3,.,.,CASSILVGETQYF
TRBV12-3/TRBV12-4,.,TRBJ2-7,CASSSQGLYEQYF